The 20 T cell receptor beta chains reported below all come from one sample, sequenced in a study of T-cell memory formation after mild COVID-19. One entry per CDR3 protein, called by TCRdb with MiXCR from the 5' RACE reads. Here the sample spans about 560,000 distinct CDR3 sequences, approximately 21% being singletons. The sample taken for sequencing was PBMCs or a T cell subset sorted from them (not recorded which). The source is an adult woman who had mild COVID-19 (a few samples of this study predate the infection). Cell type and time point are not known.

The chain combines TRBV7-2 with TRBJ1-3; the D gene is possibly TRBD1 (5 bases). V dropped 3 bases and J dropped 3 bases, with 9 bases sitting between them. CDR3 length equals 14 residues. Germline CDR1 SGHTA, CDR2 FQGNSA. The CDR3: CASSFRDGGNTIYF. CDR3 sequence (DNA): TGTGCCAGCAGCTTTAGGGACGGTGGAAACACCATATATTTT.

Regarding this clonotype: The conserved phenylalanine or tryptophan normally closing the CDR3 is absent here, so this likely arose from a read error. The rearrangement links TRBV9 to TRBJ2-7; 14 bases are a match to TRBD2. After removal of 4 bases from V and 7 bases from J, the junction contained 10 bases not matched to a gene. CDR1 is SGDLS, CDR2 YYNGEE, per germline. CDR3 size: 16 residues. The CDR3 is CASSLTWTSGRNEQYL. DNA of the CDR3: TGTGCCAGCAGCTTGACGTGGACTAGCGGGAGGAATGAGCAGTACTTA.

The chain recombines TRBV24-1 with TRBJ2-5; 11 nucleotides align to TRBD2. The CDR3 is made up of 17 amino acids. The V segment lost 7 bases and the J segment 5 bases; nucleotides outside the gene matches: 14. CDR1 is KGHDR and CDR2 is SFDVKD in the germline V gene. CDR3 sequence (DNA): TGTGCCACCAGCGATACTACCCTAGCGGGGGGTCTCGAGACCCAGTACTTC. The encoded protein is CATSDTTLAGGLETQYF.

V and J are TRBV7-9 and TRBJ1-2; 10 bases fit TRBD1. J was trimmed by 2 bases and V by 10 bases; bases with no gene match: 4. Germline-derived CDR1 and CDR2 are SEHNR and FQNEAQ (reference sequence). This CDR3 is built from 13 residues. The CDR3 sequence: CATGTGENYGYTF. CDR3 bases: TGTGCCACCGGGACAGGGGAAAACTATGGCTACACCTTC.

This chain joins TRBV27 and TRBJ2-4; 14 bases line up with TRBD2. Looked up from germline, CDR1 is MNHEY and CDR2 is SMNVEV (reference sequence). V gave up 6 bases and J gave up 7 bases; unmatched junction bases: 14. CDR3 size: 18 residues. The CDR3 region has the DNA TGTGCCAGCAGAAATCTTAAAGGACTAGCGGGAGGCAGCAACATTCAGTACTTC. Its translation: CASRNLKGLAGGSNIQYF.

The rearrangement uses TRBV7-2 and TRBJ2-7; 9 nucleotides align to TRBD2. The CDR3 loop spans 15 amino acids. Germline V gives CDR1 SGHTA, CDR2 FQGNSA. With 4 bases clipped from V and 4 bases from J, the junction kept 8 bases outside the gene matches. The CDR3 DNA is TGTGCCAGCAGCTCAAAGTTGCTAGCGGGATACGAGCAGTACTTC. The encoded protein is CASSSKLLAGYEQYF.

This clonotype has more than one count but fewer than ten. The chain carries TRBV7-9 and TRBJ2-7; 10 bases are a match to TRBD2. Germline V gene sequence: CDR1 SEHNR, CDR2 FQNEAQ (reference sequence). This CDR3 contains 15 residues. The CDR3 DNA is TGTGCAACTAGCCCGGAAGCGGGAGGGCCCTACGAGCAGTACTTC. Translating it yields CATSPEAGGPYEQYF. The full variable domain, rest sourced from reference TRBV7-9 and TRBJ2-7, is DTGVSQNPRHKITKRGQNVTFRCDPISEHNRLYWYRQTLGQGPEFLTYFQNEAQLEKSRLLSDRFSAERPKGSFSTLEIQRTEQGDSAMYLCATSPEAGGPYEQYFGPGTRLTVT.

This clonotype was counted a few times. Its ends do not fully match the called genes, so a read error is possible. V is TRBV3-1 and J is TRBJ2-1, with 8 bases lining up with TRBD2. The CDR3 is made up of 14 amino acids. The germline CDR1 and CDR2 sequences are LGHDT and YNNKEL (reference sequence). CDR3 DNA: TGTGCCAGCTGCCATAGCGGGACCCACAATGAGCAGTTCTTC. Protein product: CASCHSGTHNEQFF.

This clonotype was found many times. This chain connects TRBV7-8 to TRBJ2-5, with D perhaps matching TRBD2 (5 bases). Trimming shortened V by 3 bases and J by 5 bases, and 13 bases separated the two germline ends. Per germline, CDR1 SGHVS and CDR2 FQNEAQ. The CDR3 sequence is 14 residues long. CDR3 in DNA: TGTGCCAGCAGCTTTGAGCGGACTCAGGAGACCCAGTACTTC. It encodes CASSFERTQETQYF.

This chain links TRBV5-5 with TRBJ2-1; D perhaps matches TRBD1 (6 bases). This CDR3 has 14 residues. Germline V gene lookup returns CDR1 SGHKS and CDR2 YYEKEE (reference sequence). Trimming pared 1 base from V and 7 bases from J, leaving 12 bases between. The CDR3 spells CASSLTGSRNEQFF. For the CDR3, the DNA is TGTGCCAGCAGCTTGACAGGGTCACGGAATGAGCAGTTCTTC.

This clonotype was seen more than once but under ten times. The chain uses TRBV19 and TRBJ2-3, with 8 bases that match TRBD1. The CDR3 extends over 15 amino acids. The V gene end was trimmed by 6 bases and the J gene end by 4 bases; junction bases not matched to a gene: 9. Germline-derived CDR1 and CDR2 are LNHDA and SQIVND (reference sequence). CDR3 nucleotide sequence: TGTGCCAGTAGCCCAGGACAGGGATGGCCAGATACGCAGTATTTT. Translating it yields CASSPGQGWPDTQYF.

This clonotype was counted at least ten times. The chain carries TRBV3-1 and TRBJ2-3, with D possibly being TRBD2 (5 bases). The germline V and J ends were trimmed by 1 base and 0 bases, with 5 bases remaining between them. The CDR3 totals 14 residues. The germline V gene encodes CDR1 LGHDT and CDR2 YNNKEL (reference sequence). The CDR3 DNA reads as TGTGCCAGCAGCCAAGGGACTAGCACAGATACGCAGTATTTT. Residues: CASSQGTSTDTQYF.

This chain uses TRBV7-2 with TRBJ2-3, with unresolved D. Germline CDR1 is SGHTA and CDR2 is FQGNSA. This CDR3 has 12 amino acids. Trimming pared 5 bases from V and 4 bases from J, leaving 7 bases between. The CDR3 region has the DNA TGTGCCAGCAGCGTTTACTCAGATACGCAGTATTTT. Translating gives CASSVYSDTQYF.

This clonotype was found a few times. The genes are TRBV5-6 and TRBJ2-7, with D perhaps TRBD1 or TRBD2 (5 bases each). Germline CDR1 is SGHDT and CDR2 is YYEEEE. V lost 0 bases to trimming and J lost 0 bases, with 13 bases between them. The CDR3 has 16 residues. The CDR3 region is CASSLGPGRSSYEQYF. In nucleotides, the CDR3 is TGTGCCAGCAGCTTGGGACCGGGACGGAGCTCCTACGAGCAGTACTTC.

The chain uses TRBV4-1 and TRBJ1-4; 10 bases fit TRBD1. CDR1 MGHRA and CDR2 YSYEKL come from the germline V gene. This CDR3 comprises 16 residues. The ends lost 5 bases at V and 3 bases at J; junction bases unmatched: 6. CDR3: CASSTDRGPANEKLFF. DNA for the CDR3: TGCGCCAGCAGCACTGACAGGGGGCCGGCTAATGAAAAACTGTTTTTT.

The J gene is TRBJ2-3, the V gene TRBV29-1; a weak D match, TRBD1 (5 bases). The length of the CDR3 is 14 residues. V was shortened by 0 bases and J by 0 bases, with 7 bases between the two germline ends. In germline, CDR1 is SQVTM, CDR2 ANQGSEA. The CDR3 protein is CSVEEGVSTDTQYF. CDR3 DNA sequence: TGCAGCGTTGAAGAAGGGGTTAGCACAGATACGCAGTATTTT.

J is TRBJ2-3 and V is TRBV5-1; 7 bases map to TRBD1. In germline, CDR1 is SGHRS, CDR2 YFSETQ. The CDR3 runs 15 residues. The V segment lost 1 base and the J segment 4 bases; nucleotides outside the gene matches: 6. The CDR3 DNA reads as TGCGCCAGCAGCTTGCGAACAGGGGTTCCAGATACGCAGTATTTT. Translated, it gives CASSLRTGVPDTQYF.

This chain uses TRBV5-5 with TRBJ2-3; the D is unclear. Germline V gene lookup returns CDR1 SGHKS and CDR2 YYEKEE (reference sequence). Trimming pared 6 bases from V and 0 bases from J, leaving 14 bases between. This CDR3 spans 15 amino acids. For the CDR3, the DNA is TGTGCCAGCACCCACCTGACATCTAGCACAGATACGCAGTATTTT. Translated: CASTHLTSSTDTQYF.

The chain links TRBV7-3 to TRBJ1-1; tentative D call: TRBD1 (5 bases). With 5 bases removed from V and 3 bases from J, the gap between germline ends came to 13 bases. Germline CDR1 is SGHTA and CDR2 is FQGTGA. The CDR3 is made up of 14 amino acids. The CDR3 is CASSPGQRDTEAFF. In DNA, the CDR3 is TGTGCCAGCAGCCCGGGGCAGAGGGACACTGAAGCTTTCTTT.

The CDR3: CSAKKGRLADTDTQYF. CDR3 DNA: TGCAGTGCTAAGAAAGGGCGACTAGCGGACACAGATACGCAGTATTTT. This sequence joins TRBV20-1 and TRBJ2-3, with 9 bases matching TRBD2. Germline V gives CDR1 DFQATT, CDR2 SNEGSKA (reference sequence). V dropped 4 bases and J dropped 2; count of bases not matched to a gene: 10. This CDR3 has 16 residues.